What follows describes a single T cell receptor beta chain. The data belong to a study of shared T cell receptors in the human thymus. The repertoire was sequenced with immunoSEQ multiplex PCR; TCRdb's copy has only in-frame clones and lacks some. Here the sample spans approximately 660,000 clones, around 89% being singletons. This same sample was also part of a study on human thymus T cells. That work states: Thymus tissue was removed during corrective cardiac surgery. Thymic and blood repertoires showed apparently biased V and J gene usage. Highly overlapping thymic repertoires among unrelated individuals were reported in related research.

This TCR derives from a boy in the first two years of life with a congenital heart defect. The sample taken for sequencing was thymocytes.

The CDR3 loop reads CASHPDGQEDTEAFF. Written as DNA, the CDR3 is TGCGCCAGCCACCCCGACGGACAGGAGGATACTGAAGCTTTCTTT. The J gene is TRBJ1-1, the V gene TRBV5-1, with 7 positions matching TRBD1. The CDR3 totals 15 residues. Germline CDR1 SGHRS, CDR2 YFSETQ. V was clipped by 7 bases and J by 5 bases; unmatched bases: 14.